The next 25 T cell receptor beta chains were all read from a single sample in a study of T cells in Graves' hyperthyroidism and ophthalmopathy. Using RNA transcripts as the source, TCR beta CDR3 regions were amplified. First-round RT-PCR targeting the TCR CDR3 was performed with the HTBI primer set. In TCRdb, the multiplex PCR reads were re-called with MiXCR into one record per CDR3 protein. The repertoire consists of about 250,000 distinct CDR3 sequences, with approximately 21% occurring once and the leading ten covering about 60%. Material: blood. These receptors were taken from a man under 40 with Graves' ophthalmopathy.

V is TRBV6-2 or TRBV6-3 and J is TRBJ1-6; 10 bases map to TRBD1. V lost 7 bases to trimming and J lost 9 bases; unmatched junction nucleotides: 9. There are 15 residues in the CDR3. Germline assignment: CDR1 MNHEY and CDR2 SVGEGT. CDR3 DNA sequence: TGTGCCAGCACCCTCCGGGACAGGGGAATTTCACCCCTCCACTTT. The encoded protein is CASTLRDRGISPLHF.

The chain couples TRBV7-9 to TRBJ2-1; D might be TRBD2 (6 bases). CDR3 size: 14 residues. CDR1 is SEHNR and CDR2 is FQNEAQ in the germline V gene (reference sequence). V dropped 5 bases and J dropped 6 bases, with 14 bases sitting between them. The CDR3 nucleotides are TGTGCCAGCAGCCTCGTGGAGGGCATCAATGAGCAGTTCTTC. Amino acid sequence: CASSLVEGINEQFF.

The genes are TRBV28 and TRBJ1-4; the D is unclear. With 1 base removed from V and 0 bases from J, the gap between germline ends came to 15 bases. Germline CDR1 MDHEN, CDR2 SYDVKM. This CDR3 has 18 amino acids. The CDR3 protein is CASSLSIGRTATNEKLFF. As DNA, the CDR3 is TGTGCCAGCAGTTTATCCATCGGCCGTACTGCAACTAATGAAAAACTGTTTTTT.

About this clonotype: A much larger clone differs from this one at a single base, so this may be a read error. The rearrangement joins TRBV2 to TRBJ2-2, with 7 bases fitting TRBD1. The CDR3 has 16 residues. The V gene's germline CDR1 is SNHLY and CDR2 FYNNEI. In DNA, the CDR3 is TGTGCCAGCAGTATTTCCGGGACAGCCTTCACCGGGGAGCTGTCTTTT. Its translation: CASSISGTAFTGELSF.

The chain links TRBV27 to TRBJ2-2; 8 nucleotides align to TRBD2. CDR1 is MNHEY, CDR2 SMNVEV, per germline (reference sequence). The CDR3 has 17 residues. V lost 6 bases, J lost 3 bases, and 12 bases stayed unmatched. The CDR3 loop reads CASRGGHGRVDTGELFF. The CDR3 nucleotides read TGTGCCAGCAGGGGTGGGCACGGGAGGGTGGACACCGGGGAGCTGTTTTTT.

This clonotype was counted ten times or more. The gene calls are TRBV11-3 and TRBJ2-3; no reliable D call. Germline CDR1 SGHNT, CDR2 YENEEA. CDR3 length: 13 residues. Trimming removed 4 bases from V and 10 bases from J, with 15 bases in between. The CDR3 here is CASSYGRVGAQYF. The CDR3 coding sequence is TGTGCCAGCAGCTACGGCCGGGTGGGTGCGCAGTATTTT. Together with reference TRBV11-3 and TRBJ2-3, the CDR3 gives the full variable domain: EAGVVQSPRYKIIEKKQPVAFWCNPISGHNTLYWYLQNLGQGPELLIRYENEEAVDDSQLPKDRFSAERLKGVDSTLKIQPAELGDSAVYLCASSYGRVGAQYFGPGTRLTVL.

This clonotype has only one observation. This sequence joins TRBV18 and TRBJ2-1, with TRBD2 as a possible D gene (5 bases). From germline, CDR1 is KGHSH and CDR2 LQKENI. Trimming took off 3 bases at V and 7 bases at J, with 13 bases between the two ends. This CDR3 is built from 14 residues. DNA for the CDR3: TGTGCCAGCTCACCGACCAGCGGCCTGAATGAGCAGTTCTTC. Residues: CASSPTSGLNEQFF.

This clonotype was found a few times. The chain recombines TRBV11-2 with TRBJ2-5; 8 bases line up with TRBD2. Germline V lookup: CDR1 SGHAT, CDR2 FQNNGV. The CDR3 length is 15 residues. V gave up 3 bases and J gave up 5 bases; unmatched junction bases: 8. The chain's CDR3 is CASSFLSGKQETQYF. The CDR3 DNA reads as TGTGCCAGCAGCTTTCTTAGCGGGAAGCAGGAGACCCAGTACTTC. Looking up the rest from reference TRBV11-2 and TRBJ2-5 gives the full variable domain: EAGVAQSPRYKIIEKRQSVAFWCNPISGHATLYWYQQILGQGPKLLIQFQNNGVVDDSQLPKDRFSAERLKGVDSTLKIQPAKLEDSAVYLCASSFLSGKQETQYFGPGTRLLVL.

The chain joins TRBV10-3 to TRBJ1-5; 10 nucleotides align to TRBD1. The V and J ends lost 0 bases and 7 bases, in that order; junction bases with no gene match: 3. Germline V gene data show CDR1 as ENHRY and CDR2 as SYGVKD. The length of the CDR3 is 15 residues. CDR3 DNA sequence: TGTGCCATCAGTGAGTCGCAGGACAGGGGGCAGCCCCAGCATTTT. Translating it yields CAISESQDRGQPQHF.

V gene TRBV20-1 combines with J gene TRBJ2-1, with TRBD2 matching over 14 bases. V trimming: 5 bases; J trimming: 4 bases; junction bases outside the gene matches: 10. Per germline, CDR1 DFQATT and CDR2 SNEGSKA (reference sequence). There are 17 residues in the CDR3. This CDR3 is CSAYGQGTSGSYNEQFF. In DNA, the CDR3 is TGCAGTGCTTACGGACAGGGGACTAGCGGGAGTTACAATGAGCAGTTCTTC.

The rearrangement links TRBV6-9 to TRBJ2-2; TRBD2 agrees at 9 bases. Germline CDR1 is MNHGY and CDR2 is SVAAGI. J lost 7 bases, V lost 5 bases, and 11 bases had no gene match. The CDR3 length is 16 residues. The CDR3 coding sequence is TGTGCCAGCAGTAATCGGGTAGCGGGAGCGGACGGGGAGCTGTTTTTT. Translation: CASSNRVAGADGELFF.

This clonotype was picked up a small number of times. The CDR3 sequence is CASSENVRRGEQYF. For the CDR3, the DNA is TGTGCCAGCAGCGAAAACGTACGAAGGGGGGAGCAGTACTTC. The J gene is TRBJ2-7, the V gene TRBV7-2; a possible D gene is TRBD1 (6 bases). Germline values: CDR1 SGHTA, CDR2 FQGNSA. This CDR3 is 14 amino acids long. Trimming removed 5 bases from V and 7 bases from J, with 18 bases in between.

This clonotype came up many times. CDR3 in DNA: TGTGCCAGCAGTGCACAGAAGAACACTGAAGCTTTCTTT. Translating gives CASSAQKNTEAFF. The chain joins TRBV6-1 to TRBJ1-1; D unclear. This CDR3 has 13 amino acids. V lost 4 bases and J 1 base, leaving 7 bases between the germline ends. In germline, CDR1 is MNHNS, CDR2 SASEGT.

There are many counts of this clonotype. This chain connects TRBV28 to TRBJ2-5; D may be TRBD1 (6 bases). CDR3 length: 15 amino acids. Germline CDR1 MDHEN, CDR2 SYDVKM. Trimming left V 3 bases short and J 2 bases short, with 13 bases between. The CDR3 loop reads CASSFPGQFQETQYF. CDR3 sequence (DNA): TGTGCCAGCAGTTTCCCAGGACAGTTTCAAGAGACCCAGTACTTC.

This clonotype has more than one count but fewer than ten. The chain uses TRBV2 and TRBJ1-5; 8 bases fit TRBD1. V lost 8 bases and J lost 4; bases outside the gene matches: 10. This CDR3 has 15 residues. The germline CDR1 and CDR2 sequences are SNHLY and FYNNEI. The CDR3 sequence is CASRLGQGANQPQHF. The CDR3 DNA follows: TGTGCCAGCCGTCTGGGGCAGGGGGCAAATCAGCCCCAGCATTTT.

Comment on this clonotype: One end of the junction varies from germline; a read error may be responsible. The CDR3 protein is CASSPQGGNTGAFF. The CDR3 nucleotides read TGTGCCAGCTCACCACAAGGCGGGAACACTGGAGCTTTCTTT. V is TRBV18 and J is TRBJ1-1; no definite D call. This CDR3 contains 14 residues. The germline V gene has CDR1 KGHSH and CDR2 LQKENI.

This clonotype was counted at least ten times. This chain uses TRBV5-1 with TRBJ1-2; D is unclear. The CDR3 consists of 16 residues. Germline CDR1 reads SGHRS; CDR2 reads YFSETQ. Between the trimmed V and J ends, which lost 6 bases and 9 bases, there was a span of 27 bases. The DNA for the CDR3 is TGCGCCAGCACCAACGGACTATTGCGCGGACGACCGAGCTACACCTTC. Amino acid sequence: CASTNGLLRGRPSYTF.

This clonotype was seen ten or more times. The chain couples TRBV6-1 to TRBJ2-7; D perhaps matches TRBD2 (7 bases). The germline CDR1 and CDR2 sequences are MNHNS and SASEGT. This CDR3 contains 15 residues. With 4 bases removed from V and 3 bases from J, the gap between germline ends came to 16 bases. CDR3 residues: CASSVRGARDYEQYF. CDR3 nucleotide sequence: TGTGCCAGCAGTGTCCGGGGGGCCCGGGACTACGAGCAGTACTTC.

This clonotype has more than one count but fewer than ten. This chain connects TRBV12-3 or TRBV12-4 to TRBJ2-1; D possibly uses TRBD1 or TRBD2 (5 bases each). Trimming pared 3 bases from V and 9 bases from J, leaving 15 bases between. The CDR3 runs to 14 residues. The CDR3 nucleotides are TGTGCCAGCAGTTTTAGTGGTGGGGGTACTGAGCAGTTCTTC. Residues: CASSFSGGGTEQFF.

This clonotype was observed once. This chain uses TRBV11-2 with TRBJ1-1; TRBD1 matches at 9 bases. Germline trimming cut 8 bases from V and 0 bases from J; bases unmatched to any gene: 7. The CDR3 totals 15 residues. Germline-derived CDR1 and CDR2 are SGHAT and FQNNGV. The CDR3 reads CASVGTGIMNTEAFF. For the CDR3, the DNA is TGTGCCAGCGTGGGGACAGGGATCATGAACACTGAAGCTTTCTTT. Filled out from reference TRBV11-2 and TRBJ1-1, the complete variable domain reads EAGVAQSPRYKIIEKRQSVAFWCNPISGHATLYWYQQILGQGPKLLIQFQNNGVVDDSQLPKDRFSAERLKGVDSTLKIQPAKLEDSAVYLCASVGTGIMNTEAFFGQGTRLTVV.

The gene calls are TRBV10-3 and TRBJ2-5; D might be TRBD2 (6 bases). Trimming removed 0 bases from V and 1 base from J, with 15 bases in between. The CDR3 has 17 residues. Germline-derived CDR1 and CDR2 are ENHRY and SYGVKD. CDR3 bases: TGTGCCATCAGTGAGTCCAGTTCGGGAGAGCCCCAAGAGACCCAGTACTTC. This sequence encodes CAISESSSGEPQETQYF.

V is TRBV4-2 and J is TRBJ2-2, with 8 bases matching TRBD2. Germline CDR1 reads LGHNA; CDR2 reads YNFKEQ. V lost 2 bases and J lost 7; bases outside the gene matches: 6. The CDR3 length is 15 residues. The DNA for the CDR3 is TGTGCCAGCAGCCAATTTCGGGAGGGAGGCGGGGAGCTGTTTTTT. This gives the protein CASSQFREGGGELFF.

This clonotype was seen at least ten times. The rearrangement uses TRBV28 and TRBJ1-1; D call uncertain. CDR1 and CDR2 (germline): MDHEN, SYDVKM. Trimming cost V 5 bases and J 1 base, with 14 bases left between them. CDR3 length equals 15 residues. CDR3 loop: CASSLTADSNTEAFF. CDR3 in DNA: TGTGCCAGCAGTCTCACTGCGGACTCGAACACTGAAGCTTTCTTT.

The sample holds many counts of this clonotype. V and J are TRBV2 and TRBJ2-2, with 8 bases lining up with TRBD1. Trimming removed 5 bases from V and 2 bases from J; junction bases left unmatched: 4. The CDR3 totals 15 residues. Germline V gene lookup returns CDR1 SNHLY and CDR2 FYNNEI. For the CDR3, the DNA is TGTGCCAGCAGTCCCGGGACAGGAAACACCGGGGAGCTGTTTTTT. Translating gives CASSPGTGNTGELFF.

This clonotype was recorded at least ten times. The chain links TRBV3-1 to TRBJ2-1, with D uncertain. Germline V gene sequence: CDR1 LGHDT, CDR2 YNNKEL (reference sequence). The CDR3 is 13 amino acids. The V end was cut by 1 base, the J end by 4 bases, with 5 bases between. The CDR3 sequence is CASSQGAYNEQFF. CDR3 bases: TGTGCCAGCAGCCAAGGGGCTTACAATGAGCAGTTCTTC.